Shown below are 5 T cell receptor beta chains from a single sample sequenced in a study of cytomegalovirus exposure and HLA in healthy donors. The PCR made use of 60 Vbeta and 13 Jbeta primers. Sequencing was performed with immunoSEQ multiplex PCR; in TCRdb, only in-frame clones are kept and a portion is missing. The table shows 150,000 to 200,000 clones, with approximately 85% occurring only once. Sequences were obtained from PBMCs. Receptors originate from a girl aged 10 to 17 in good health and CMV-seropositive.

The V and J genes are TRBV6-4 and TRBJ1-5; D perhaps matches TRBD1 (5 bases). The CDR3 consists of 13 residues. The V end was cut by 3 bases, the J end by 10 bases, with 13 bases between. CDR1 is MRHNA, CDR2 SNTAGT, per germline. CDR3 sequence reads: CASSETGEGPQHF. The CDR3 coding sequence is TGTGCCAGCAGTGAGACGGGGGAGGGACCCCAGCATTTT.

This clone was found once. The J gene is TRBJ1-2, the V gene TRBV2; no clear D. V lost 8 bases and J 1 base, leaving 11 bases between the germline ends. The CDR3 consists of 13 residues. CDR1 is SNHLY and CDR2 is FYNNEI in the germline V gene. CDR3 in DNA: TGTGCCAGCCGCCGAGGGATTAACTATGGCTACACCTTC. Translated, it gives CASRRGINYGYTF.

The chain recombines TRBV9 with TRBJ2-7; TRBD1 aligns across 9 bases. Trimming took 5 bases from V and 7 from J; bases not matched to a gene: 10. The CDR3 is 14 amino acids. The germline V gene has CDR1 SGDLS and CDR2 YYNGEE. The CDR3 region is CASSRNRGLGEQYF. The CDR3 DNA reads TGTGCCAGCAGTCGGAACAGGGGGCTAGGAGAGCAGTACTTC. Supplemented by reference TRBV9 and TRBJ2-7, the full variable domain reads DSGVTQTPKHLITATGQRVTLRCSPRSGDLSVYWYQQSLDQGLQFLIQYYNGEERAKGNILERFSAQQFPDLHSELNLSSLELGDSALYFCASSRNRGLGEQYFGPGTRLTVT.

The gene calls are TRBV6-6 and TRBJ1-4; tentatively, D is TRBD1 (6 bases). The CDR3 is 16 residues long. Germline-derived CDR1 and CDR2 are MNHNY and SVGAGI (reference sequence). V was trimmed by 10 bases and J by 3 bases, leaving 21 bases between them. CDR3 nucleotide sequence: TGTGCCACCCACACAGGGCAATTTAGGGCTAATGAAAAACTGTTTTTT. Translation: CATHTGQFRANEKLFF.

This clone occurred once. The V gene is TRBV5-4, the J gene TRBJ2-7; TRBD2 might be the D (6 bases). The CDR3 length is 19 residues. The V gene lost 2 bases and the J gene lost 5 bases, with 29 bases spanning the gap. CDR1 and CDR2 (germline): SGHNT, YYREEE (reference sequence). CDR3 loop: CASSFGGESRLVRRNEQYF. The CDR3 DNA reads TGTGCCAGCAGCTTCGGAGGGGAAAGTAGACTCGTAAGGAGGAACGAGCAGTACTTC. Full variable domain (remainder filled in from reference TRBV5-4 and TRBJ2-7): ETGVTQSPTHLIKTRGQQVTLRCSSQSGHNTVSWYQQALGQGPQFIFQYYREEENGRGNFPPRFSGLQFPNYSSELNVNALELDDSALYLCASSFGGESRLVRRNEQYFGPGTRLTVT.